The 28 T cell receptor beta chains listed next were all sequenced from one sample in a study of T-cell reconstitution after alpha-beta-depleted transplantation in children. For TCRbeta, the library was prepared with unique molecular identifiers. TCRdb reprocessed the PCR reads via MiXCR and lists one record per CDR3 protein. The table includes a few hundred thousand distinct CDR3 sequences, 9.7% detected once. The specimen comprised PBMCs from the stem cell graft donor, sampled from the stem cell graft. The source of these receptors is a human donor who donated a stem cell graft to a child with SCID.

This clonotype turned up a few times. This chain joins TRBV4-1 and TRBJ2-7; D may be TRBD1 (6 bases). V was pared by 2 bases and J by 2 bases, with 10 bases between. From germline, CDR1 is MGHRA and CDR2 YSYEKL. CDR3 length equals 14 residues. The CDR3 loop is CASSQWDTAYEQYF. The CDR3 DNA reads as TGCGCCAGCAGCCAATGGGACACAGCCTACGAGCAGTACTTC.

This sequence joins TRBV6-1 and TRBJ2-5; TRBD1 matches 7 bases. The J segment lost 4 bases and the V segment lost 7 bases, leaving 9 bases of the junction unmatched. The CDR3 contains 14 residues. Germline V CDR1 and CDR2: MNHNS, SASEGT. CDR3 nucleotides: TGTGCCAGCAAGGGACAGCCGCTGGGAGAGACCCAGTACTTC. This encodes CASKGQPLGETQYF.

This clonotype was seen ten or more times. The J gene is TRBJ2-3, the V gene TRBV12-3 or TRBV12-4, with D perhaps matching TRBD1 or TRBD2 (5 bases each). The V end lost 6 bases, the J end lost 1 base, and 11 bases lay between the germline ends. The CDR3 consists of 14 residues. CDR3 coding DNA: TGTGCCAGCAGAAAAAGAGGGGGCACAGATACGCAGTATTTT. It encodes CASRKRGGTDTQYF.

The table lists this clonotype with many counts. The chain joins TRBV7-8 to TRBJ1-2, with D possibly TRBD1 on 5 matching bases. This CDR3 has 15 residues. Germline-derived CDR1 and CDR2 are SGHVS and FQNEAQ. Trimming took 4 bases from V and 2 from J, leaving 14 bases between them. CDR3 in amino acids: CASSSAGGANYGYTF. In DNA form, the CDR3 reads TGTGCCAGCAGCTCGGCTGGGGGAGCAAACTATGGCTACACCTTC. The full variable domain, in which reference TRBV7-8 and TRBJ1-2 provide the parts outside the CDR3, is GAGVSQSPRYKVAKRGQDVALRCDPISGHVSLFWYQQALGQGPEFLTYFQNEAQLDKSGLPSDRFFAERPEGSVSTLKIQRTQQEDSAVYLCASSSAGGANYGYTFGSGTRLTVV.

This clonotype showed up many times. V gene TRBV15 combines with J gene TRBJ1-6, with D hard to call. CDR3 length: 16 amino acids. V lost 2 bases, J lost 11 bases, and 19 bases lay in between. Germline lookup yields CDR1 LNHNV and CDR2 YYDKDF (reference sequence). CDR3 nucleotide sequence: TGTGCCACCAGCAGAAAAACGGGCCTCAGAGATCCACCCCTCCACTTT. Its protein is CATSRKTGLRDPPLHF. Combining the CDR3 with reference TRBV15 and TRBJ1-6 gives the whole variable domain DAMVIQNPRYQVTQFGKPVTLSCSQTLNHNVMYWYQQKSSQAPKLLFHYYDKDFNNEADTPDNFQSRRPNTSFCFLDIRSPGLGDTAMYLCATSRKTGLRDPPLHFGNGTRLTVT.

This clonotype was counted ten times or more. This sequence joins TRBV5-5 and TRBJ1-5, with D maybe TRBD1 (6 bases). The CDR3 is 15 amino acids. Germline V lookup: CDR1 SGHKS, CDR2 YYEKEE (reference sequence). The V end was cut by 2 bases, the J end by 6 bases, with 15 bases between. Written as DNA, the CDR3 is TGTGCCAGCAGCTTCAGGGGAGAAATTAGTCAGCCCCAGCATTTT. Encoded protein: CASSFRGEISQPQHF.

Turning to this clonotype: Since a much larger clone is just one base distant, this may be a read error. CDR3 sequence reads: CASSLAPQNTGELFF. Here the CDR3 DNA reads TGCGCCAGCAGCTTGGCCCCCCAGAACACCGGGGAGCTGTTTTTT. The V call is TRBV5-1, the J call TRBJ2-2; the D is unclear. V dropped 0 bases and J dropped 1 base, with 7 bases sitting between them. CDR3 length: 15 residues. Germline V CDR1 and CDR2: SGHRS, YFSETQ.

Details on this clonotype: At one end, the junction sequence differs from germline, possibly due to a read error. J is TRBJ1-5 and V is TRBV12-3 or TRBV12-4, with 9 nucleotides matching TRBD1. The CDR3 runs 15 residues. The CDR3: CASSWTGDSNQPQHF. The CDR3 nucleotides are TGTGCCAGCAGTTGGACAGGGGATAGCAATCAGCCTCAGCATTTT.

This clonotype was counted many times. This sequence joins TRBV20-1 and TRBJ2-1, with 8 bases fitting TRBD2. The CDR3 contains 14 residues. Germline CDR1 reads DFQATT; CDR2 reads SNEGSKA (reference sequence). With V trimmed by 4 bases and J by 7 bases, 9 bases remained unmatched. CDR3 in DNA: TGCAGTGCTAATAAACGGGGGGGCACGAATGAGCAGTTCTTC. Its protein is CSANKRGGTNEQFF.

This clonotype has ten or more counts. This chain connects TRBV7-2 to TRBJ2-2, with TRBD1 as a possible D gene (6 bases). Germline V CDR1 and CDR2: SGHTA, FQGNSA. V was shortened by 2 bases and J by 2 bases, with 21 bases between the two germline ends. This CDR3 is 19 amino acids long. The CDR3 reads CASSLNSGRLGGNTGELFF. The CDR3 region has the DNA TGTGCCAGCAGCTTAAACTCCGGCCGCCTAGGGGGTAACACCGGGGAGCTGTTTTTT.

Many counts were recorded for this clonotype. CDR3 amino acids: CSARYQGFYEQYF. CDR3 sequence (DNA): TGCAGTGCTAGATACCAGGGATTCTACGAGCAGTACTTC. This rearrangement joins TRBV20-1 to TRBJ2-7; D may be TRBD1 (5 bases). The length of the CDR3 is 13 residues. Germline V gene sequence: CDR1 DFQATT, CDR2 SNEGSKA (reference sequence). With 2 bases removed from V and 3 bases from J, the gap between germline ends came to 11 bases.

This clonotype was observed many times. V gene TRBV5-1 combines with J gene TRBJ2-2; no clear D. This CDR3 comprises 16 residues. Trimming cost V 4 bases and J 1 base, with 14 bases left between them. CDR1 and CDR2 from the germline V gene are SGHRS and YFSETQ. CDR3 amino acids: CASSVSGYKNTGELFF. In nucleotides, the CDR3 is TGCGCCAGCAGCGTCTCCGGGTATAAGAACACCGGGGAGCTGTTTTTT. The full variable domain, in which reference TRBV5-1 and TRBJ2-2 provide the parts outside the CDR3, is KAGVTQTPRYLIKTRGQQVTLSCSPISGHRSVSWYQQTPGQGLQFLFEYFSETQRNKGNFPGRFSGRQFSNSRSEMNVSTLELGDSALYLCASSVSGYKNTGELFFGEGSRLTVL.

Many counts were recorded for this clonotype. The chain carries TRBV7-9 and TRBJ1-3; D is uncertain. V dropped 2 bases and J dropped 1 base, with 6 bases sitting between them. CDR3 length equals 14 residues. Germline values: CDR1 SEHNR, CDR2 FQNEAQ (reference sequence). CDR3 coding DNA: TGTGCCAGCAGCTTATTCGGGTCTGGAAACACCATATATTTT. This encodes CASSLFGSGNTIYF.

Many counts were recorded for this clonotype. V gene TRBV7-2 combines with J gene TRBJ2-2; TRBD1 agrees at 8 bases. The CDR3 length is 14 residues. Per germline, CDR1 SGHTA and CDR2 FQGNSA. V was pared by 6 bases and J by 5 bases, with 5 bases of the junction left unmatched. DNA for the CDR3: TGTGCCAGCAGACCGCAGGGGGCGACCGGGGAGCTGTTTTTT. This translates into CASRPQGATGELFF.

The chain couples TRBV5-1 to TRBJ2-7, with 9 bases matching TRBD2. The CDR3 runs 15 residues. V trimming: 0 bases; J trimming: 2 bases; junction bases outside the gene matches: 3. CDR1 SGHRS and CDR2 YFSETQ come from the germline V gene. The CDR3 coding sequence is TGCGCCAGCAGCTTGGCTAGCGGGGTTACCTACGAGCAGTACTTC. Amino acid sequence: CASSLASGVTYEQYF.

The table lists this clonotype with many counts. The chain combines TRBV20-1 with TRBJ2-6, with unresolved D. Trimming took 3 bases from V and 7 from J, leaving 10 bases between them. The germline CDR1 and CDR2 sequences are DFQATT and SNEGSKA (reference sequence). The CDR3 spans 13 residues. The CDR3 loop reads CSASLPPANVLTF. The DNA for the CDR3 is TGCAGTGCTAGCCTGCCCCCTGCCAACGTCCTGACTTTC.

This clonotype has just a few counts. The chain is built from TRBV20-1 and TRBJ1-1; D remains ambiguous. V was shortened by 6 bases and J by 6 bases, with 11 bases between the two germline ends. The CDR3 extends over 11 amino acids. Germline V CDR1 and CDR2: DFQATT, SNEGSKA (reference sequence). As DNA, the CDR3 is TGCAGTGCCAAAATGGTGGCTGAAGCTTTCTTT. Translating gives CSAKMVAEAFF.

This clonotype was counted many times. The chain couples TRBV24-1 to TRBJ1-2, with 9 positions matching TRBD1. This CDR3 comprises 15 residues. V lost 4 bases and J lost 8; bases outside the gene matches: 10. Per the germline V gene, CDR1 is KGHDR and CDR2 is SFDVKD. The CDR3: CATSDPGTGLGGYTF. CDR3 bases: TGTGCCACCAGTGACCCCGGGACAGGGCTGGGGGGCTACACCTTC.

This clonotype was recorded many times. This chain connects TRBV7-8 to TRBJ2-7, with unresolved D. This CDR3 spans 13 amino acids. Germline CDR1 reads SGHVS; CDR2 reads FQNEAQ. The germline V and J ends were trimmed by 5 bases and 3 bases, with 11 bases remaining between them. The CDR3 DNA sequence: TGTGCCAGCAGCCCAAGTCTTGGCTACGAGCAGTACTTC. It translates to CASSPSLGYEQYF.

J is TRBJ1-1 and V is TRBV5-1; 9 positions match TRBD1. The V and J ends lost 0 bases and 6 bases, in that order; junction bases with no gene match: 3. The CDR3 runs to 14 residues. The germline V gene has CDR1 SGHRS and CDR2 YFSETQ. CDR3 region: CASSLEGTGPEAFF. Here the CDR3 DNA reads TGCGCCAGCAGCTTGGAGGGGACAGGGCCTGAAGCTTTCTTT.

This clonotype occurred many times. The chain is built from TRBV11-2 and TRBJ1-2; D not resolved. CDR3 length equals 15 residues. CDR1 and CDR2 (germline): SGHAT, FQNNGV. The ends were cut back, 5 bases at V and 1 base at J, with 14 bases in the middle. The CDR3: CASSPDFGVNYGYTF. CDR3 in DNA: TGTGCCAGCAGCCCAGACTTCGGCGTTAACTATGGCTACACCTTC.

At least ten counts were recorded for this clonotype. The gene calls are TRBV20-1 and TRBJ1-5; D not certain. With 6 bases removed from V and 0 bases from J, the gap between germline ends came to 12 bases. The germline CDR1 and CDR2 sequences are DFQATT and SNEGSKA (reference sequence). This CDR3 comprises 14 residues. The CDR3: CSAREGYSNQPQHF. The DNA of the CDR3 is TGCAGTGCCCGAGAGGGTTATAGCAATCAGCCCCAGCATTTT.

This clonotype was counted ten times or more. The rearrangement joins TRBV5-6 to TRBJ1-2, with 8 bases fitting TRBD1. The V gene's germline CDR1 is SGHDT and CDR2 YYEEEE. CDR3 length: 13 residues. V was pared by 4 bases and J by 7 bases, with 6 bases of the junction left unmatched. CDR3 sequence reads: CASSVRTGFGYTF. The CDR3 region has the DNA TGTGCCAGCAGCGTACGGACAGGGTTTGGCTACACCTTC.

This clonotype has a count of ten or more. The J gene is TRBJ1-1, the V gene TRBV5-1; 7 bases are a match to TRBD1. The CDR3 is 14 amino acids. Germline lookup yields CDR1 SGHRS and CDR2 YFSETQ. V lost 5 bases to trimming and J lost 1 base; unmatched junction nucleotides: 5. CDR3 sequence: CASRAGGENTEAFF. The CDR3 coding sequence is TGCGCCAGCAGGGCAGGGGGGGAGAACACTGAAGCTTTCTTT.

CDR3 coding DNA: TGCAGTGGAGGGGGCGATCAGCCCCAGCATTTT. This sequence encodes CSGGGDQPQHF. J is TRBJ1-5 and V is TRBV20-1, with 7 bases fitting TRBD1. This CDR3 contains 11 residues. CDR1 is DFQATT and CDR2 is SNEGSKA in the germline V gene (reference sequence). The V and J ends lost 7 bases and 5 bases, in that order; junction bases with no gene match: 2.

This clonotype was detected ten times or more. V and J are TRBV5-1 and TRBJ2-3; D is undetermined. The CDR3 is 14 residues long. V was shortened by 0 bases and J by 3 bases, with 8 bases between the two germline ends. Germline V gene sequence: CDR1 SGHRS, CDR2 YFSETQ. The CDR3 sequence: CASSLVSGTDTQYF. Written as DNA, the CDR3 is TGCGCCAGCAGCTTGGTTTCTGGGACAGATACGCAGTATTTT.

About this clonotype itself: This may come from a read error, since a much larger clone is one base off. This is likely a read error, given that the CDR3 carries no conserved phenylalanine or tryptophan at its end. This chain's CDR3 is CASSLLQGADTQYC. CDR3 nucleotides: TGTGCCAGCAGCTTACTACAGGGCGCAGATACGCAGTATTGT. This sequence joins TRBV11-2 and TRBJ2-3, with D possibly TRBD1 on 6 matching bases. Germline V gene data show CDR1 as SGHAT and CDR2 as FQNNGV. The CDR3 consists of 14 residues. V shed 2 bases and J shed 4 bases, with 10 bases lying between them.

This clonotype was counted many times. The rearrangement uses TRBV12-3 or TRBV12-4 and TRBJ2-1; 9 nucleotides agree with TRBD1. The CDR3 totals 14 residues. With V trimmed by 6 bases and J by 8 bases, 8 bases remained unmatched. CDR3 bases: TGTGCCAGCAGACTCCGACAGGGGGGAGATGAGCAGTTCTTC. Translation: CASRLRQGGDEQFF.